One T cell receptor beta chain is described in this entry. Its antigen is not identified. Germline V gene data show CDR1 as SNHLY and CDR2 as FYNNEI. V shed 11 bases, J shed 0 bases, and the junction held 9 bases outside the gene matches. The CDR3 loop spans 14 amino acids. The PCR was carried out with 60 Vbeta primers and 13 Jbeta primers. The method was immunoSEQ multiplex PCR; TCRdb's version includes in-frame clones alone and lacks a portion of them. This specimen shows some 60,000 clones; the ten leading clones hold around 5%. The sample belongs to a study of cytomegalovirus exposure and HLA in healthy donors. Looking at the study overall: Early released data comprised around 79 million unique TCRs from HLA-typed donors. Study results and caveats: Reportedly, TCR beta sequences accurately predicted HLA-A and HLA-B alleles in most subjects. The majority of TCR sequences were rare, yet some public TCRs appeared in many donors. A later analysis linked a missense DCLRE1C variant to TCR beta V- and J-gene trimming.

This sequence was found in a man aged 30 to 45 in good health and CMV-seropositive. The rearrangement joins TRBV2 to TRBJ2-5; 7 bases line up with TRBD1. Specimen: PBMCs. The CDR3 bases are TGTGCCCGTCTCTCCAGGGGGTACCAAGAGACCCAGTACTTC. This sequence encodes CARLSRGYQETQYF.